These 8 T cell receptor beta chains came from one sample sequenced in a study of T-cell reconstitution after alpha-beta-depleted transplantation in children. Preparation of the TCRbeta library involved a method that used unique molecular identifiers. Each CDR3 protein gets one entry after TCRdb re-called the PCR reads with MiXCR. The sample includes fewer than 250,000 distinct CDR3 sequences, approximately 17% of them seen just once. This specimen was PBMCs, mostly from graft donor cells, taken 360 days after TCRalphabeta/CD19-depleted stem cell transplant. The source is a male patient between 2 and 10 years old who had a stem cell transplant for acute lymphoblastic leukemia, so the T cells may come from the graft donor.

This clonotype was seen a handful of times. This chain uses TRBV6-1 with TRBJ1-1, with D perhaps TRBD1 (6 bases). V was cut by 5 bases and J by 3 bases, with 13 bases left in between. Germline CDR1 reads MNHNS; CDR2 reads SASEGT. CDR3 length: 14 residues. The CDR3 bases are TGTGCCAGCAGTCAGGGGATTACGTACACTGAAGCTTTCTTT. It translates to CASSQGITYTEAFF.

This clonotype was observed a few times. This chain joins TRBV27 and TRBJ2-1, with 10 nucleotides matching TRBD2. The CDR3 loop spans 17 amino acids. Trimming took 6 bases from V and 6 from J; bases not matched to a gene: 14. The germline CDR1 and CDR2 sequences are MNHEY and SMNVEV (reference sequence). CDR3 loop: CASSHEASGGLINEQFF. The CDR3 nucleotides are TGTGCCAGCAGCCACGAGGCTAGCGGGGGACTTATCAATGAGCAGTTCTTC.

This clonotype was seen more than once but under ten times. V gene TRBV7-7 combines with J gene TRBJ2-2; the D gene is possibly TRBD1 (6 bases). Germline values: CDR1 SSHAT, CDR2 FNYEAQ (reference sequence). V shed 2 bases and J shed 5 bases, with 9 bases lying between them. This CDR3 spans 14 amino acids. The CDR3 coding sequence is TGTGCCAGCAGCTTAAAACAGGGAACCGGGGAGCTGTTTTTT. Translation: CASSLKQGTGELFF.

The CDR3 loop is CASSLVQGRGTQYF. CDR3 bases: TGTGCCAGCAGCTTAGTACAGGGGCGGGGGACGCAGTATTTT. The genes are TRBV11-2 and TRBJ2-3; D assignment may be TRBD1 or TRBD2 (7 bases each). Trimming took off 1 base at V and 9 bases at J, with 14 bases between the two ends. Germline V gene sequence: CDR1 SGHAT, CDR2 FQNNGV. The CDR3 extends over 14 amino acids.

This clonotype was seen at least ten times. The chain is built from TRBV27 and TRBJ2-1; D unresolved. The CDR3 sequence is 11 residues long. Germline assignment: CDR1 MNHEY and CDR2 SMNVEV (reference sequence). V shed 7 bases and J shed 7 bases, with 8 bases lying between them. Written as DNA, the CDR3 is TGTGCCAGCAACCTGGGTAATGAGCAGTTCTTC. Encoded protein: CASNLGNEQFF.

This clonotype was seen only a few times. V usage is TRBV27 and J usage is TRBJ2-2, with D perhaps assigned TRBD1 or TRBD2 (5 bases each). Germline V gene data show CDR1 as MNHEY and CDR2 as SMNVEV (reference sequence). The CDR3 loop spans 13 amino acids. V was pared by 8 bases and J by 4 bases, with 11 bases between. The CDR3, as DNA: TGTGCCAGCGCCCCGGGGCGCACCGGGGAGCTGTTTTTT. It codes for CASAPGRTGELFF.

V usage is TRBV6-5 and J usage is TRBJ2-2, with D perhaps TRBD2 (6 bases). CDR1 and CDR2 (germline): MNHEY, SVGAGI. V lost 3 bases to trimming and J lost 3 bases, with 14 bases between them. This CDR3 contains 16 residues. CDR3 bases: TGTGCCAGCAGTTATGGGGGAGGTACATACACCGGGGAGCTGTTTTTT. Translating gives CASSYGGGTYTGELFF.

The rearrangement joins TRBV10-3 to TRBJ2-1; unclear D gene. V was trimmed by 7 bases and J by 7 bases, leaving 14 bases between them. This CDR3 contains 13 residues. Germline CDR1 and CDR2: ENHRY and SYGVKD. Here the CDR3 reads CAIKPNRINEQFF. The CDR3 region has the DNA TGTGCCATCAAGCCGAATAGGATTAATGAGCAGTTCTTC.